The next 8 T cell receptor beta chains were all read from a single sample in a study of tumor and adjacent non-tumor tissue in lung cancer. RNA was extracted from bulk tissue without any cell sorting. Three rounds of nested PCR, following a modified ARM-PCR protocol, produced the TCRbeta library. TCRdb re-analysed the multiplex PCR reads in MiXCR, keeping a single row per CDR3 protein. The data show 100,000 to 120,000 distinct CDR3 sequences, 84% seen once. Material for sequencing was lung tumor tissue. These receptor sequences come from a man in his 70s with non-small cell lung cancer.

The rearrangement links TRBV28 to TRBJ1-5, with a tentative D call TRBD1 (5 bases). There are 13 residues in the CDR3. Germline lookup yields CDR1 MDHEN and CDR2 SYDVKM. DNA of the CDR3: TGTATTAGCAGTTTGGGGGGAGATCAGCCCCAGCATTTT. It encodes CISSLGGDQPQHF.

As concerns this clonotype: One end of the junction is discordant with germline, which a read error may explain. J is TRBJ1-1 and V is TRBV5-4, with TRBD1 as a possible D gene (6 bases). This CDR3 contains 14 residues. In germline, CDR1 is SGHNT, CDR2 YYREEE (reference sequence). This CDR3 is CASSFDRRSTGAFF. The CDR3 bases are TGTGCCAGCAGCTTCGACAGGAGATCGACTGGAGCTTTCTTT. Filled out from reference TRBV5-4 and TRBJ1-1, the complete variable domain reads ETGVTQSPTHLIKTRGQQVTLRCSSQSGHNTVSWYQQALGQGPQFIFQYYREEENGRGNFPPRFSGLQFPNYSSELNVNALELDDSALYLCASSFDRRSTGAFFGQGTRLTVV.

Concerning this clonotype itself: It is likely a read error, because the conserved phenylalanine at the end of the CDR3 is missing. The DNA is left out, because the CDR3 cannot be placed on it with certainty; the CDR3 is given as TCRdb lists it. This chain links TRBV11-1 with TRBJ1-2. Including both end residues, the CDR3 is 12 amino acids long. CDR1 and CDR2 from the germline V gene are SGHAT and FQDESV (reference sequence). The CDR3 reads CASSLYRYGHIL.

In the case of this clonotype: One end of the junction does not line up with germline, which may come from a read error. The chain has TRBV12-3 or TRBV12-4 and TRBJ2-7; tentatively, D is TRBD1 or TRBD2 (5 bases each). The length of the CDR3 is 14 residues. CDR3 coding DNA: TGTGCCAGCAGTCTGGGACGGAACTCCTATGAGCAGTACTTC. Amino acids: CASSLGRNSYEQYF.

In its sample, this clonotype was seen a few times. The conserved final phenylalanine or tryptophan is absent from the CDR3, which likely points to a read error. V and J are TRBV7-8 and TRBJ1-1; D not certain. Germline V lookup: CDR1 SGHVS, CDR2 FQNEAQ. This CDR3 contains 13 residues. V was shortened by 2 bases and J by 4 bases, with 8 bases between the two germline ends. CDR3 residues: CASSLTIGTEAFL. CDR3 bases: TGTGCCAGCAGCTTAACCATTGGCACTGAAGCTTTCCTC.

Points on this clonotype: The junction shows a germline mismatch at one end, possibly a read error. This chain connects TRBV6-1 to TRBJ2-1, with a weak D call TRBD2 (7 bases). Germline lookup yields CDR1 MNHNS and CDR2 SASEGT. The CDR3 covers 16 residues. CDR3 coding DNA: TGTGCGAGCAGCCTAAGGGGGGGCACCGGGTTCAATGAGCAGTTCTTC. Translated: CASSLRGGTGFNEQFF.

On this clonotype: An end of the junction differs from the germline gene, which may be a read error. The chain uses TRBV10-1 and TRBJ2-2; D is possibly TRBD2 (5 bases). Germline V gene sequence: CDR1 WNHNN, CDR2 SYGVQD (reference sequence). This CDR3 region has 16 residues. This CDR3 reads CASIGNMGSVTGELFF. Written as DNA, the CDR3 is TGCGCCAGCATTGGAAACATGGGGTCGGTCACCGGGGAGTTGTTTTTT.

As to this clonotype: At one end, the junction sequence differs from germline, possibly due to a read error. The CDR3 sequence: CASSEARGYGYSF. CDR3 sequence (DNA): TGTGCCAGCAGTGAAGCCAGGGGGTATGGCTACTCCTTC. The rearrangement uses TRBV6-1 and TRBJ1-2; 7 bases are shared with TRBD1. CDR3 length: 13 residues. Germline V gives CDR1 MNHNS, CDR2 SASEGT.